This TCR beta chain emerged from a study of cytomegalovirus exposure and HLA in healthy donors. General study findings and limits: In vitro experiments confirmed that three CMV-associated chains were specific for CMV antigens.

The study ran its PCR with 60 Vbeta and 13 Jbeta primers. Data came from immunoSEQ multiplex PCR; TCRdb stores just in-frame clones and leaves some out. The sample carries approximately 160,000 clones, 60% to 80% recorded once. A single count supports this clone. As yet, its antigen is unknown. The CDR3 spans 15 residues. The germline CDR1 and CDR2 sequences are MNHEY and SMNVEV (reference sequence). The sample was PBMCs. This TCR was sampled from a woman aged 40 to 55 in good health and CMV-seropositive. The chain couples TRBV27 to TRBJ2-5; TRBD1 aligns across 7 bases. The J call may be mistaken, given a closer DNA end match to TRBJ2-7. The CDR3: CASSPRTGLSYEQYF. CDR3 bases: TGTGCCAGCAGTCCGCGGACAGGCCTCTCCTACGAGCAGTACTTC.